This TCR beta chain comes out of a study of T-cell reconstitution after alpha-beta-depleted transplantation in children. TCRbeta library preparation incorporated unique molecular identifiers. TCRdb fed the PCR reads into MiXCR, producing one record per CDR3 protein. Of 380,000 or so distinct CDR3 sequences in the sample, about an eighth were seen once. The CDR3 sequence is 15 residues long. Trimming cost V 0 bases and J 7 bases, with 13 bases left between them. In germline, CDR1 is MNHEY, CDR2 SVGAGI. This receptor was obtained from a human donor who donated a stem cell graft to a child with Fanconi anemia. The sequences come from PBMCs, collected from the stem cell graft. The chain combines TRBV6-5 with TRBJ1-5; D is ambiguous. The CDR3 is CASSYSEARGQPQHF. CDR3 nucleotides: TGTGCCAGCAGTTACTCTGAGGCCCGAGGGCAGCCCCAGCATTTT.